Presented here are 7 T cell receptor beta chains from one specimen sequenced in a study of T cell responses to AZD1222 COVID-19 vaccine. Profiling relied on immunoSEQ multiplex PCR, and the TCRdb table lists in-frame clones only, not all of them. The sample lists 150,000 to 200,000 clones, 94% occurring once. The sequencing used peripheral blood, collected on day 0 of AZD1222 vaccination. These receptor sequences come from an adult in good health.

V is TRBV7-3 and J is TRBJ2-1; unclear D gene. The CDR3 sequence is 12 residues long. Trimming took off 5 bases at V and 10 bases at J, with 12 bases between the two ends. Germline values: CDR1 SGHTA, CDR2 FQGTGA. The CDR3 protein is CASSLNGREQFF. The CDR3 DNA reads TGTGCCAGCAGCCTTAACGGACGGGAGCAGTTCTTC.

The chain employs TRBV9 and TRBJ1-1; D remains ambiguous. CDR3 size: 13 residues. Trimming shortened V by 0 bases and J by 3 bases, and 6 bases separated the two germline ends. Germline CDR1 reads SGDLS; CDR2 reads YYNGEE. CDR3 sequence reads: CASSVGLDTEAFF. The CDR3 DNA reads TGTGCCAGCAGCGTAGGGTTAGACACTGAAGCTTTCTTT.

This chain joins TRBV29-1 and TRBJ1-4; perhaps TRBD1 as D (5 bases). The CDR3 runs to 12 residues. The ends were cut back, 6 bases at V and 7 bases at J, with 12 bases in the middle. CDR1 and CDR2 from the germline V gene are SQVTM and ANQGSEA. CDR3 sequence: CSVGRDSEKLFF. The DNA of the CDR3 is TGCAGCGTAGGCAGGGATAGTGAAAAACTGTTTTTT. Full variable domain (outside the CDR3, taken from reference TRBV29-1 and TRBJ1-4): SAVISQKPSRDICQRGTSLTIQCQVDSQVTMMFWYRQQPGQSLTLIATANQGSEATYESGFVIDKFPISRPNLTFSTLTVSNMSPEDSSIYLCSVGRDSEKLFFGSGTQLSVL.

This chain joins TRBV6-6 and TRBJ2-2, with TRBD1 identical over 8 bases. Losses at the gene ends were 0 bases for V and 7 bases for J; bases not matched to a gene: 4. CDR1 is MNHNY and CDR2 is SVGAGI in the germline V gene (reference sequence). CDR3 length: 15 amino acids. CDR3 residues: CASSYSTGAGGELFF. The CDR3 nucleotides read TGTGCCAGCAGTTACTCGACAGGGGCAGGCGGGGAGCTGTTTTTT.

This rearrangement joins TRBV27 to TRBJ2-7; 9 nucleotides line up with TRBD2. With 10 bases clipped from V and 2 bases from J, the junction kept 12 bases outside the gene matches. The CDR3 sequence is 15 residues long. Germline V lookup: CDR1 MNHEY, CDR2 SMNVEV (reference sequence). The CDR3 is CATSEVPSGTYEQYF. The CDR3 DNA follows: TGTGCCACCTCGGAGGTCCCTAGCGGGACCTACGAGCAGTACTTC.

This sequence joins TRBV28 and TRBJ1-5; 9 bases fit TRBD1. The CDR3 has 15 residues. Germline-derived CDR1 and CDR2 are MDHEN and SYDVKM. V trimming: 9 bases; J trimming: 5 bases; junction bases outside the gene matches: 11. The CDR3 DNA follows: TGTGCCAGTACAGGGGACAGGGCTCGGGATCAGCCCCAGCATTTT. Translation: CASTGDRARDQPQHF.

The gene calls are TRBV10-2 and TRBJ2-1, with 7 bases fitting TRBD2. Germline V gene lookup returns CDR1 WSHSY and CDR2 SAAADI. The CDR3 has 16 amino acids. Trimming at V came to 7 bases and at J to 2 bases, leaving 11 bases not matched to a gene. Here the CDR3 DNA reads TGCGCCAGCACTAATCATGCGGGAGTCCCCTACAATGAGCAGTTCTTC. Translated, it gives CASTNHAGVPYNEQFF.